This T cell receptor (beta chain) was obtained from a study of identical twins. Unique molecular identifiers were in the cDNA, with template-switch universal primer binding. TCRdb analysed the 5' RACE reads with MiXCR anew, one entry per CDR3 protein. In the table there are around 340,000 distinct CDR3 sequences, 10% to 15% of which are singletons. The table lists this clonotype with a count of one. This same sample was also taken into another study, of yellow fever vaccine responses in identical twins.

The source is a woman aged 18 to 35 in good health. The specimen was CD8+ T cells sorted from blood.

This chain's CDR3 is CASSESTGYNEQFF. The CDR3 DNA follows: TGCGCCAGCAGTGAGTCGACCGGCTACAATGAGCAGTTCTTC. This chain links TRBV10-2 with TRBJ2-1; the D is unclear. The CDR3 loop spans 14 amino acids. CDR1 is WSHSY and CDR2 is SAAADI in the germline V gene. V lost 0 bases and J 3 bases, leaving 6 bases between the germline ends.